The source of this T cell receptor beta chain is a study of cytomegalovirus exposure and HLA in healthy donors. The primer mix had 60 Vbeta and 13 Jbeta primers. Here immunoSEQ multiplex PCR was the method, and the copy in TCRdb shows in-frame clones only, minus some. The table includes roughly 150,000 clones, over 60% detected once. This clone was recorded once. No antigen is known for it. CDR3 length: 18 residues. Germline assignment: CDR1 SGHRS and CDR2 YFSETQ. V gave up 7 bases and J gave up 1 base; unmatched junction bases: 9. Donors had nominal health at sampling but likely had unrecorded immune exposures. The study's findings and limits: The authors listed over 150 TCR beta chains as cytomegalovirus-associated.

The rearrangement uses TRBV5-1 and TRBJ2-2; 14 bases map to TRBD2. Sequencing was done on a sample of PBMCs. The receptor was derived from a woman aged 25 to 39 in good health and CMV-seropositive. This CDR3 reads CASHTGTSGRWNTGELFF. In nucleotides, the CDR3 is TGCGCCAGCCACACCGGGACTAGCGGGAGATGGAACACCGGGGAGCTGTTTTTT.